This T cell receptor (delta chain) was recovered during a study of γδ T cells in repeated Plasmodium falciparum infection. Study details: Age- and gender-matched Australian children served as comparison for malaria-exposed Malian children. Four controlled malaria infections with P. falciparum NF54 spanned roughly 97 weeks. Sampling occurred at baseline, pre-infection for selected infections, and 21 days post-infection.

Flow sorting of PBMC yielded separate Vgamma9/Vdelta2+ and Vdelta2-negative gammadelta T cell populations for bulk repertoire analysis. The germline V gene encodes CDR1 TSWWSYY and CDR2 QGS. V was cut by 0 bases and J by 0 bases, with 32 bases left in between. This CDR3 spans 23 amino acids. This clone has just a few counts. TCRdb attributes to this sequence the protein of a much larger clone, which differs from the DNA translation at residue 12; a read error is likely, and the protein displayed is translated from the DNA. TCRdb called clones from the multiplex PCR reads again using CATT. Of about 93,000 delta-chain clones in the sample, roughly 0.9% are singletons; the top ten hold 9% to 10%.

The sequencing input was gamma-delta T cells from blood. This sequence joins TRDV1 and TRDJ1; D may be TRDD2 (7 bases). Germline matching of the DNA provided the J gene here, since TCRdb leaves it blank. This clonotype originated in a pool of human donors (malaria-infected and uninfected, not separated). The CDR3 sequence: CALGELWPSSRAGDSPYTDKLIF. For the CDR3, the DNA is TGTGCTCTTGGGGAACTTTGGCCTTCCTCCAGAGCTGGGGACTCCCCCTACACCGATAAACTCATCTTT.